This note documents a single T cell receptor (beta chain) sequence. Its antigen remains unidentified. The V and J ends lost 5 bases and 3 bases respectively, with 17 bases between them. This CDR3 comprises 16 residues. Germline assignment: CDR1 SGHNT and CDR2 YENEEA. The data stem from a study of T cell repertoires in cytomegalovirus infection. Findings and limits, study-wide: Dominant in the ex vivo response were TCR beta clonotypes restricted by HLA-C and specific for CMV.

Each CDR3 protein gets one entry after TCRdb re-called the reads with MiXCR. Among 750,000 to 950,000 distinct CDR3 sequences, roughly 28% were seen once, and the ten largest hold over 10%. The chain is built from TRBV11-3 and TRBJ2-1; D may correspond to TRBD1 or TRBD2 (5 bases each). The TCR comes from a human donor in good health (CMV status not recorded). Some clones in this sample may be carry-over from other donors' samples. This material consisted of cultured CD8+ T cells from PBMCs, taken from culture after CMV antigen stimulation. CDR3 amino acids: CASSRDRQGGYNEQFF. For the CDR3, the DNA is TGTGCCAGCAGCCGGGACCGGCAGGGCGGCTACAATGAGCAGTTCTTC.